Listed below are T cell receptor beta chains from one sample, sequenced in a study of breast tumors, draining lymph nodes, adjacent tissues. TCRdb processed the multiplex PCR reads anew with MiXCR; each CDR3 protein has one entry. The data show some 150,000 distinct CDR3 sequences, 33% seen once. Sequenced material: axillary lymph node tissue. These receptors were collected from a female donor with breast cancer. Some clones in this sample may be carry-over from other donors' samples. Each CDR3 is given with its conserved first and last residue. D genes are given only for firm matches. Where a row states a size, it is once, few, many or the class of an expanded clone; other rows omit it.

V gene: TRBV19; J gene: TRBJ1-5; D gene: -; CDR3 length: 13; clone size: many; CDR3 protein: CASQDRPNQPQHF; CDR3 DNA: TGTGCCAGTCAAGACAGACCCAATCAGCCCCAGCATTTT
V gene: TRBV7-2; J gene: TRBJ2-1; D gene: -; CDR3 length: 17; clone size: once; CDR3 protein: CASSLASRGGPQDQQFF; CDR3 DNA: TGTGCCAGCAGCTTAGCATCCAGGGGTGGGCCCCAAGATCAGCAGTTCTTT
V gene: TRBV24-1; J gene: TRBJ1-1; D gene: TRBD1; CDR3 length: 15; clone size: -; CDR3 protein: CATSATGQGSTEAFF; CDR3 DNA: TGTGCCACCAGTGCTACAGGACAGGGGAGCACTGAAGCTTTCTTT
V gene: TRBV11-2; J gene: TRBJ2-5; D gene: -; CDR3 length: 11; clone size: -; CDR3 protein: CASSIGETPYF; CDR3 DNA: TGTGCCAGCAGCATTGGGGAGACCCCGTACTTC
V gene: TRBV20-1; J gene: TRBJ2-7; D gene: TRBD2; CDR3 length: 14; clone size: many; CDR3 protein: CSAKAPSGDSEQYF; CDR3 DNA: TGCAGTGCAAAGGCCCCTAGCGGGGATTCCGAGCAGTACTTC
V gene: TRBV7-9; J gene: TRBJ2-2; D gene: TRBD2; CDR3 length: 16; clone size: -; CDR3 protein: CASSPGTSGYTGELVF; CDR3 DNA: TGTGCCAGCAGCCCCGGGACTAGCGGATACACCGGGGAGCTGGTTTTT
V gene: TRBV19; J gene: TRBJ1-2; D gene: -; CDR3 length: 15; clone size: many; CDR3 protein: CASSIRTARPYGYTF; CDR3 DNA: TGTGCCAGTAGTATTAGGACAGCCCGACCCTATGGCTACACCTTC
V gene: TRBV7-9; J gene: TRBJ1-6; D gene: -; CDR3 length: 14; clone size: many; CDR3 protein: CASSLASGHSPLHF; CDR3 DNA: TGTGCCAGCAGCTTAGCCTCTGGCCATTCACCCCTCCACTTT
V gene: TRBV2; J gene: TRBJ2-7; D gene: TRBD2; CDR3 length: 19; clone size: -; CDR3 protein: CASSGGTGLAGRNAYEQYF; CDR3 DNA: TGTGCCAGCAGTGGGGGCACGGGACTAGCGGGCCGAAACGCCTACGAGCAGTACTTT
V gene: TRBV19; J gene: TRBJ2-6; D gene: TRBD1; CDR3 length: 17; clone size: -; CDR3 protein: CASSIGAGGPGANVLTF; CDR3 DNA: TGTGCCAGTAGTATCGGGGCAGGGGGCCCTGGGGCCAACGTCCTGACTTTC
V gene: TRBV29-1; J gene: TRBJ1-2; D gene: -; CDR3 length: 12; clone size: -; CDR3 protein: CRSKEARDGYTF; CDR3 DNA: TGCAGATCAAAGGAGGCGAGGGATGGCTACACCTTC
V gene: TRBV11-3; J gene: TRBJ2-3; D gene: TRBD2; CDR3 length: 15; clone size: once; CDR3 protein: CASSLGRGNTDTQYF; CDR3 DNA: TGTGCCAGCAGCTTAGGGCGGGGGAACACAGATACGCAGTATTTT
V gene: TRBV4-1; J gene: TRBJ2-7; D gene: TRBD2; CDR3 length: 17; clone size: many; CDR3 protein: CASSRVGGSGTRGEQYF; CDR3 DNA: TGCGCCAGCAGCCGGGTTGGTGGTAGCGGGACTAGGGGCGAGCAGTACTTC
V gene: TRBV6-1; J gene: TRBJ2-5; D gene: TRBD2; CDR3 length: 15; clone size: many; CDR3 protein: CASSLGPTGGETQYF; CDR3 DNA: TGTGCCAGCAGCCTCGGACCAACGGGGGGGGAGACCCAGTACTTC
V gene: TRBV5-6; J gene: TRBJ1-5; D gene: -; CDR3 length: 16; clone size: many; CDR3 protein: CASSLGGWGMDQPQHF; CDR3 DNA: TGTGCCAGCAGCTTGGGCGGGTGGGGAATGGATCAGCCCCAGCATTTT
V gene: TRBV12-3/TRBV12-4; J gene: TRBJ1-3; D gene: TRBD1; CDR3 length: 16; clone size: many; CDR3 protein: CASSLIQGIGGNTIYF; CDR3 DNA: TGTGCCAGCAGTCTAATACAGGGGATTGGGGGAAACACCATATATTTT
V gene: TRBV2; J gene: TRBJ1-4; D gene: TRBD1; CDR3 length: 14; clone size: -; CDR3 protein: CASSQDREGEKLFF; CDR3 DNA: TGTGCCAGCAGCCAGGACAGGGAGGGTGAAAAACTGTTTTTT
V gene: TRBV7-6; J gene: TRBJ2-7; D gene: -; CDR3 length: 14; clone size: many; CDR3 protein: CASSRGIGDYEQYF; CDR3 DNA: TGTGCCAGCAGCCGAGGCATCGGGGACTACGAGCAGTACTTC
V gene: TRBV15; J gene: TRBJ2-3; D gene: TRBD2; CDR3 length: 17; clone size: many; CDR3 protein: CATSRGTSGSGTDTQYF; CDR3 DNA: TGTGCCACCAGCAGGGGGACTAGCGGGAGTGGTACAGATACGCAGTATTTT
V gene: TRBV11-2; J gene: TRBJ1-1; D gene: -; CDR3 length: 15; clone size: -; CDR3 protein: CASSLVERENAEAFF; CDR3 DNA: TGTGCCAGCAGCTTAGTAGAGCGGGAGAACGCTGAAGCTTTCTTT
V gene: TRBV11-2; J gene: TRBJ1-6; D gene: -; CDR3 length: 16; clone size: -; CDR3 protein: CASSLGAAGIFSPLHF; CDR3 DNA: TGTGCCAGCAGCTTAGGGGCGGCCGGGATTTTCTCACCCCTCCACTTT
V gene: TRBV10-3; J gene: TRBJ2-5; D gene: -; CDR3 length: 15; clone size: many; CDR3 protein: CAISEGKSRIETQYF; CDR3 DNA: TGTGCCATCAGTGAGGGGAAGTCGAGGATAGAGACCCAGTACTTC
V gene: TRBV5-4; J gene: TRBJ2-5; D gene: -; CDR3 length: 16; clone size: once; CDR3 protein: CASSPRGGGVRETQHF; CDR3 DNA: TGTGCCAGCAGCCCAAGAGGCGGCGGCGTGCGAGAGACCCAGCACTTC
V gene: TRBV12-3/TRBV12-4; J gene: TRBJ2-7; D gene: -; CDR3 length: 13; clone size: many; CDR3 protein: CASSLRTHYEQYF; CDR3 DNA: TGTGCCAGCAGTTTAAGGACTCATTACGAGCAGTACTTC
V gene: TRBV15; J gene: TRBJ2-5; D gene: TRBD2; CDR3 length: 15; clone size: many; CDR3 protein: CATSTTSGGRETQYF; CDR3 DNA: TGTGCCACCAGCACAACTAGCGGGGGGCGGGAGACCCAGTACTTC
V gene: TRBV4-2; J gene: TRBJ2-5; D gene: TRBD2; CDR3 length: 19; clone size: many; CDR3 protein: CASSQVGTSGAGSGETQYF; CDR3 DNA: TGTGCCAGCAGCCAGGTGGGAACTAGCGGGGCCGGTTCTGGGGAGACCCAGTACTTC
V gene: TRBV7-3; J gene: TRBJ2-1; D gene: TRBD2; CDR3 length: 15; clone size: many; CDR3 protein: CASSLRGGQYNEQFF; CDR3 DNA: TGTGCCAGCAGCTTACGCGGGGGGCAGTACAATGAGCAGTTCTTC
V gene: TRBV2; J gene: TRBJ2-7; D gene: -; CDR3 length: 13; clone size: many; CDR3 protein: CASREGASYEQYF; CDR3 DNA: TGTGCCAGCAGGGAGGGGGCCTCCTACGAGCAGTACTTC
V gene: TRBV6-4; J gene: TRBJ2-1; D gene: -; CDR3 length: 13; clone size: many; CDR3 protein: CASSRGRGDEQFF; CDR3 DNA: TGTGCCAGCAGCCGGGGCCGAGGCGATGAGCAGTTCTTC
V gene: TRBV30; J gene: TRBJ1-2; D gene: -; CDR3 length: 11; clone size: many; CDR3 protein: CTWSAKTSYTF; CDR3 DNA: TGTACCTGGAGTGCCAAAACGAGCTACACCTTC
V gene: TRBV10-1; J gene: TRBJ2-5; D gene: -; CDR3 length: 13; clone size: many; CDR3 protein: CASSMNSQETQYF; CDR3 DNA: TGCGCCAGCAGTATGAATTCTCAAGAGACCCAGTACTTC
V gene: TRBV5-1; J gene: TRBJ2-7; D gene: -; CDR3 length: 16; clone size: many; CDR3 protein: CASSLGEADASYEQYF; CDR3 DNA: TGCGCCAGCAGCTTGGGAGAGGCGGACGCAAGCTACGAGCAGTACTTC
V gene: TRBV9; J gene: TRBJ2-1; D gene: -; CDR3 length: 15; clone size: once; CDR3 protein: CTSSVGSDAYNEQFF; CDR3 DNA: TGTACCAGCAGCGTCGGTAGCGATGCCTACAATGAGCAGTTCTTC
V gene: TRBV12-3/TRBV12-4; J gene: TRBJ2-2; D gene: TRBD2; CDR3 length: 16; clone size: -; CDR3 protein: CASSPPSGAGHGELFF; CDR3 DNA: TGTGCCAGCAGCCCACCTAGCGGGGCGGGACACGGGGAGCTGTTTTTT
V gene: TRBV29-1; J gene: TRBJ2-1; D gene: -; CDR3 length: 15; clone size: many; CDR3 protein: CSVVPGLRGYNEQFF; CDR3 DNA: TGCAGCGTAGTCCCCGGGCTCAGAGGGTACAATGAGCAGTTCTTC
V gene: TRBV6-5; J gene: TRBJ2-1; D gene: TRBD2; CDR3 length: 14; clone size: many; CDR3 protein: CASTPGGVNGEQFF; CDR3 DNA: TGTGCCAGCACCCCGGGAGGGGTCAACGGTGAGCAGTTCTTC
V gene: TRBV4-3; J gene: TRBJ2-5; D gene: -; CDR3 length: 14; clone size: -; CDR3 protein: CASSQDTSRETQYF; CDR3 DNA: TGCGCCAGCAGCCAAGATACTAGCCGTGAGACCCAGTACTTC
V gene: TRBV9; J gene: TRBJ1-1; D gene: -; CDR3 length: 14; clone size: few; CDR3 protein: CASSVGGSGTEAFF; CDR3 DNA: TGTGCCAGCAGCGTAGGAGGGTCCGGCACTGAAGCTTTCTTT
V gene: TRBV18; J gene: TRBJ2-7; D gene: -; CDR3 length: 15; clone size: many; CDR3 protein: CASSPTERVAYEQYF; CDR3 DNA: TGTGCCAGCTCACCCACAGAGAGAGTGGCCTACGAGCAGTACTTC
V gene: TRBV11-2; J gene: TRBJ2-2; D gene: TRBD2; CDR3 length: 18; clone size: many; CDR3 protein: CASSLDPAGVRSTGELFF; CDR3 DNA: TGTGCCAGCAGCTTAGACCCAGCGGGAGTGAGAAGTACCGGGGAGCTGTTTTTT
V gene: TRBV2; J gene: TRBJ1-1; D gene: TRBD1; CDR3 length: 14; clone size: many; CDR3 protein: CASSTQGGLAEAFF; CDR3 DNA: TGTGCCAGCAGTACCCAGGGGGGGCTGGCTGAAGCTTTCTTT
V gene: TRBV7-2; J gene: TRBJ2-7; D gene: TRBD2; CDR3 length: 13; clone size: many; CDR3 protein: CASSRTSVGEQYF; CDR3 DNA: TGTGCCAGCAGTCGGACTAGCGTTGGCGAGCAGTACTTC
V gene: TRBV5-5; J gene: TRBJ2-3; D gene: TRBD2; CDR3 length: 16; clone size: -; CDR3 protein: CASSRGTSGISDTQYF; CDR3 DNA: TGTGCCAGCAGCCGCGGGACTAGCGGGATCTCAGATACGCAGTATTTT
V gene: TRBV11-3; J gene: TRBJ2-1; D gene: TRBD2; CDR3 length: 15; clone size: many; CDR3 protein: CASSLGGTSGAEQFF; CDR3 DNA: TGTGCCAGCAGCTTAGGGGGGACTAGCGGGGCTGAGCAGTTCTTC
V gene: TRBV4-2; J gene: TRBJ2-7; D gene: -; CDR3 length: 18; clone size: many; CDR3 protein: CASSQDRSDGVVYYEQYF; CDR3 DNA: TGTGCCAGCAGCCAAGATCGGTCCGACGGGGTGGTGTACTACGAGCAGTACTTC
V gene: TRBV7-9; J gene: TRBJ1-6; D gene: TRBD1; CDR3 length: 13; clone size: many; CDR3 protein: CASRGTEASPLHF; CDR3 DNA: TGTGCCAGCAGGGGGACAGAGGCTTCACCCCTCCACTTT
V gene: TRBV24-1; J gene: TRBJ2-2; D gene: TRBD1; CDR3 length: 16; clone size: many; CDR3 protein: CATSVLGTANTGELFF; CDR3 DNA: TGTGCCACCAGTGTCCTGGGGACAGCAAACACCGGGGAGCTGTTTTTT
V gene: TRBV15; J gene: TRBJ1-2; D gene: -; CDR3 length: 15; clone size: few; CDR3 protein: CATSRGEGLTYGYTF; CDR3 DNA: TGTGCCACCAGCAGAGGGGAGGGACTTACCTATGGCTACACCTTC
V gene: TRBV18; J gene: TRBJ2-1; D gene: TRBD2; CDR3 length: 17; clone size: few; CDR3 protein: CASSQFDPSGVRNEQFF; CDR3 DNA: TGTGCCAGCTCACAATTTGACCCTAGCGGGGTAAGGAATGAGCAGTTCTTC